The present entry profiles one T cell receptor beta chain with its context. Assignment of participants to cohorts was predicated upon participant-reported clinical history. This specimen belongs to a study of blood T cell repertoires in COVID-19. Authors' analysis steps: Scientists estimated how many nucleated cells there were by amplifying reference gene primers. Only in-frame clones appear in the TCRdb table, and some are missing; sequencing was by immunoSEQ multiplex PCR. That table furnishes V, J and clone size, whereas the DNA furnished D and trimming. The table records a few hundred thousand clones, 75% to 90% of them present only once. Germline CDR1 and CDR2: PRHDT and FYEKMQ (reference sequence). V dropped 4 bases and J dropped 0 bases, with 9 bases sitting between them. The CDR3 length is 14 residues.

Input material: PBMCs or T cells enriched from blood (not recorded which). This receptor was taken from a man aged 25-45 years who had recovered from COVID-19. The chain combines TRBV13 with TRBJ2-5; D is perhaps TRBD2 (6 bases). Here the CDR3 reads CASSSGTYQETQYF. The CDR3 DNA sequence: TGTGCCAGCAGCTCGGGGACTTACCAAGAGACCCAGTACTTC.